This TCR beta chain derives from a study of blood T cell repertoires in COVID-19. As for the study in general: Collection of acute and convalescent COVID-19 samples took place in the United States, Italy and Spain. PBMCs, B-cell-depleted T cells, or T cells were the source of the cDNA or gDNA that made up the material.

The germline gives CDR1 SQVTM, CDR2 ANQGSEA. The CDR3 contains 11 residues. Data came from immunoSEQ multiplex PCR; TCRdb stores just in-frame clones and leaves some out. The data contain a few hundred thousand clones, around 90% of them singletons. The V call is TRBV29-1, the J call TRBJ1-1; D may be TRBD1 (6 bases). The material sequenced was peripheral blood. The receptor was isolated from a woman between 45 and 65 years old who had recovered from COVID-19. The CDR3 nucleotides are TGCAGTCACAGGGTTACCACTGAAGCTTTCTTT. This codes for CSHRVTTEAFF.